Listed here is a single T cell receptor (beta chain). Its antigen remains unknown. This CDR3 comprises 13 residues. Germline-derived CDR1 and CDR2 are MDHEN and SYDVKM. The V end was cut by 3 bases, the J end by 3 bases, with 6 bases between. This sample was included in a study of Ad26.COV2.S vaccination and SARS-CoV-2 variants. At the level of the study: By the intramuscular route, Ad26.COV2.S was given once, or twice 56 days apart. Overall study results and limits: Similar non-spike TCR breadth was observed in recipients of vaccine and of placebo. Possible underestimation of total T cell responses by the TCR breadth and depth analyses was noted.

Treatment specified: 15 to 20 received Ad26.COV2.S at low or high dose, single or two shots; 5 received placebo; per-sample allocation not given. Sampling took place 63 days after the first vaccine or placebo injection. A Boston adult aged 18-55 years was the donor. Repertoires were generated with immunoSEQ multiplex PCR, while TCRdb's copy carries only in-frame clones and drops some. The sample yields about 400,000 clones, around 89% seen once. Sequencing was performed on peripheral blood, taken in a trial of Ad26.COV2.S vaccine versus placebo. V is TRBV28 and J is TRBJ1-3; no definite D call. This TCR derives from a person between 18 and 60 years old who received the Ad26.COV2.S COVID-19 vaccine or a placebo. The CDR3 nucleotides read TGTGCCAGCAGTTTTAGTTATGGAAACACCATATATTTT. Translation gives CASSFSYGNTIYF.